One sample yielded the 17 T cell receptor beta chains listed below, sequenced in a study of blood T cell repertoires in COVID-19. TCRdb keeps only in-frame clones here, not all; method: immunoSEQ multiplex PCR. The sample includes fewer than 300,000 clones, roughly 88% of them seen just once. Sequencing was done on a sample of peripheral blood. These receptors all stem from a young woman with acute or convalescent COVID-19.

This chain uses TRBV15 with TRBJ1-6, with 7 bases aligning to TRBD1. The CDR3 contains 16 residues. Germline lookup yields CDR1 LNHNV and CDR2 YYDKDF (reference sequence). Trimming removed 8 bases from V and 5 bases from J; junction bases left unmatched: 12. The CDR3 nucleotides read TGTGCCACCGCCCGGAATCCGACAGGGAATAATTCACCCCTCCACTTT. The encoded protein is CATARNPTGNNSPLHF.

CDR3 in amino acids: CASSEGGGGYQPQHF. DNA for the CDR3: TGTGCCAGCAGTGAAGGTGGAGGGGGCTATCAGCCCCAGCATTTT. The chain joins TRBV2 to TRBJ1-5; 7 nucleotides match TRBD1. The CDR3 totals 15 residues. The germline gives CDR1 SNHLY, CDR2 FYNNEI. J gave up 5 bases and V 1 base, and 5 bases lay outside the gene matches.

This clone has only one observation. J is TRBJ1-5 and V is TRBV7-9; tentatively, D is TRBD1 (5 bases). Germline V gene sequence: CDR1 SEHNR, CDR2 FQNEAQ (reference sequence). This CDR3 contains 14 residues. Trimming pared 5 bases from V and 5 bases from J, leaving 13 bases between. CDR3 nucleotides: TGTGCCAGCAGCCCCCGCAGGGCGGATCAGCCCCAGCATTTT. Protein: CASSPRRADQPQHF.

The J gene is TRBJ2-7, the V gene TRBV27; D is uncertain. Looked up from germline, CDR1 is MNHEY and CDR2 is SMNVEV (reference sequence). The CDR3 is 15 residues long. V was cut by 1 base and J by 2 bases, with 12 bases left in between. CDR3: CASSLYHPRTYEQYF. The CDR3 DNA follows: TGTGCCAGCAGTTTATACCACCCGAGGACCTACGAGCAGTACTTC.

The chain uses TRBV11-2 and TRBJ2-5, with no clear D. The germline V gene has CDR1 SGHAT and CDR2 FQNNGV. The CDR3 is 15 amino acids. The V end lost 5 bases, the J end lost 0 bases, and 13 bases lay between the germline ends. CDR3 sequence (DNA): TGTGCCAGCAGCCCAGCTCGGGTGTACCAAGAGACCCAGTACTTC. This codes for CASSPARVYQETQYF.

The J gene is TRBJ2-6, the V gene TRBV9, with 7 bases matching TRBD1. Trimming removed 3 bases from V and 1 base from J; junction bases left unmatched: 22. The CDR3 runs to 22 residues. The V gene's germline CDR1 is SGDLS and CDR2 YYNGEE. CDR3 nucleotides: TGTGCCAGCAGCGACCCACCGGGACAGACAAGACTTCTCAGGTCTGGGGCCAACGTCCTGACTTTC. This sequence encodes CASSDPPGQTRLLRSGANVLTF.

The chain couples TRBV29-1 to TRBJ1-2; the match to TRBD1 covers 7 bases. The CDR3 runs to 13 residues. Per the germline V gene, CDR1 is SQVTM and CDR2 is ANQGSEA. After removal of 5 bases from V and 2 bases from J, the junction contained 5 bases not matched to a gene. CDR3 protein: CSVSPGGNYGYTF. The CDR3 DNA reads as TGCAGCGTTTCGCCAGGGGGGAACTATGGCTACACCTTC.

The chain is built from TRBV6-5 and TRBJ1-2, with unresolved D. This CDR3 spans 14 amino acids. Germline CDR1 and CDR2: MNHEY and SVGAGI. Between the trimmed V and J ends, which lost 2 bases and 0 bases, there was a span of 7 bases. CDR3 amino acids: CASSYTGSNYGYTF. In nucleotides, the CDR3 is TGTGCCAGCAGTTACACGGGATCTAACTATGGCTACACCTTC.

The chain joins TRBV9 to TRBJ2-1; D unresolved. Trimming removed 3 bases from V and 0 bases from J, with 13 bases in between. Germline V gives CDR1 SGDLS, CDR2 YYNGEE. This CDR3 region has 16 residues. DNA for the CDR3: TGTGCCAGCAGCGCCCGGTCCCTGAGCTCCTACAATGAGCAGTTCTTC. It yields the protein CASSARSLSSYNEQFF.

V is TRBV7-9 and J is TRBJ2-3; TRBD2 agrees at 9 bases. The J segment lost 6 bases and the V segment lost 5 bases, leaving 15 bases of the junction unmatched. The CDR3 sequence is 17 residues long. The germline V gene has CDR1 SEHNR and CDR2 FQNEAQ (reference sequence). As DNA, the CDR3 is TGTGCCAGCAGCCCTAAGCCCGCTAGCGGGACCGAGGATACGCAGTATTTT. Translation: CASSPKPASGTEDTQYF.

This rearrangement joins TRBV4-2 to TRBJ1-4, with D unresolved. The CDR3 runs 15 residues. Looked up from germline, CDR1 is LGHNA and CDR2 is YNFKEQ. Trimming left V 4 bases short and J 3 bases short, with 12 bases between. CDR3 sequence (DNA): TGTGCCAGCAGCCCGCCCCAACAGTCTAATGAAAAACTGTTTTTT. Translating gives CASSPPQQSNEKLFF.

This clone was found a few times. The rearrangement links TRBV2 to TRBJ1-5; 7 bases agree with TRBD1. The CDR3 is made up of 14 amino acids. Germline CDR1 reads SNHLY; CDR2 reads FYNNEI. Trimming took 8 bases from V and 4 from J; bases not matched to a gene: 8. This CDR3 reads CASLNRDSNQPQHF. The CDR3 bases are TGTGCCAGCCTTAACCGGGACAGTAATCAGCCCCAGCATTTT. The whole variable domain, remainder taken from reference TRBV2 and TRBJ1-5, is EPEVTQTPSHQVTQMGQEVILRCVPISNHLYFYWYRQILGQKVEFLVSFYNNEISEKSEIFDDQFSVERPDGSNFTLKIRSTKLEDSAMYFCASLNRDSNQPQHFGDGTRLSIL.

For the CDR3, the DNA is TGTGCCAGCAGCTTAGTTGGACTAGCGAAACAAGAGACCCAGTACTTC. Protein: CASSLVGLAKQETQYF. V is TRBV7-2 and J is TRBJ2-5, with 9 bases fitting TRBD2. This CDR3 contains 16 residues. Unmatched junction bases numbered 5, after V lost 1 base and J lost 2 bases. Germline CDR1 is SGHTA and CDR2 is FQGNSA. Variable domain in full (rest from reference TRBV7-2 and TRBJ2-5): GAGVSQSPSNKVTEKGKDVELRCDPISGHTALYWYRQSLGQGLEFLIYFQGNSAPDKSGLPSDRFSAERTGGSVSTLTIQRTQQEDSAVYLCASSLVGLAKQETQYFGPGTRLLVL.

This chain connects TRBV19 to TRBJ2-3; the match to TRBD2 covers 13 bases. J lost 0 bases, V lost 5 bases, and 11 bases had no gene match. Germline lookup yields CDR1 LNHDA and CDR2 SQIVND (reference sequence). The CDR3 contains 19 residues. The CDR3 region has the DNA TGTGCCAGTAGTCCACCCCCGGGACTAGCGGGAACAAGCACAGATACGCAGTATTTT. This codes for CASSPPPGLAGTSTDTQYF.

The chain joins TRBV3-1 (or the pseudogene TRBV3-2) to TRBJ2-1; TRBD2 agrees at 10 bases. The ends lost 8 bases at V and 8 bases at J; junction bases unmatched: 18. CDR1 LGHDT and CDR2 YNNKEL come from the germline V gene (reference sequence). The CDR3 has 17 residues. Written as DNA, the CDR3 is TGTGCCAGCGGCGTCCTAGCGGGAGCTCCAATAAGGGATGAGCAGTTCTTC. This gives the protein CASGVLAGAPIRDEQFF.

The rearrangement links TRBV6-6 to TRBJ2-1, with TRBD1 identical over 9 bases. This CDR3 has 14 residues. Germline trimming cut 10 bases from V and 2 bases from J; bases unmatched to any gene: 6. Germline V gene data show CDR1 as MNHNY and CDR2 as SVGAGI (reference sequence). The CDR3 sequence is CAITDRGTYNEQFF. CDR3 in DNA: TGTGCCATCACGGACAGGGGAACCTACAATGAGCAGTTCTTC.

The genes are TRBV12-3 or TRBV12-4 and TRBJ1-5; D unresolved. V lost 5 bases to trimming and J lost 9 bases, with 11 bases between them. The CDR3 spans 12 residues. CDR3 in DNA: TGTGCCAGCAGTCCCGAGCGGGGGCCCCAGCATTTT. It specifies CASSPERGPQHF.